Listed here are 9 T cell receptor beta chains from one sample, sequenced in a study of shared clonotypes between healthy human individuals. The table came from immunoSEQ multiplex PCR; TCRdb's copy has only in-frame clones and leaves some out. The sample lists about 2.4 million clones, under 95% occurring once. The sample taken for sequencing was naive CD4+ T cells from PBMCs. Subset: CD45RA+ positively selected. These receptors all come from a man between 18 and 35 years old in good health. Some clones in this sample may be carry-over from other donors' samples.

This sequence joins TRBV29-1 and TRBJ1-1; D ambiguous. The V and J ends lost 6 bases and 0 bases respectively, with 14 bases between them. The CDR3 length is 14 residues. Looked up from germline, CDR1 is SQVTM and CDR2 is ANQGSEA. The CDR3 nucleotides are TGCAGCGTGGTCAGCCTCCGGATGAACACTGAAGCTTTCTTT. The encoded protein is CSVVSLRMNTEAFF.

V is TRBV6-5 and J is TRBJ2-1, with unresolved D. This CDR3 is built from 13 residues. Looked up from germline, CDR1 is MNHEY and CDR2 is SVGAGI. Trimming shortened V by 2 bases and J by 8 bases, and 10 bases separated the two germline ends. The CDR3 DNA reads TGTGCCAGCAGTTACGACGTCATCCATGAGCAGTTCTTC. It codes for CASSYDVIHEQFF.

The V gene is TRBV27, the J gene TRBJ2-7; 8 bases line up with TRBD2. The CDR3 contains 14 residues. From germline, CDR1 is MNHEY and CDR2 SMNVEV (reference sequence). With V trimmed by 3 bases and J by 5 bases, 6 bases remained unmatched. The CDR3 sequence is CASSFLGRADEQYF. CDR3 DNA: TGTGCCAGCAGTTTTCTCGGGAGGGCCGACGAGCAGTACTTC.

The J gene is TRBJ2-1, the V gene TRBV6-6; 8 bases are a match to TRBD1. The germline CDR1 and CDR2 sequences are MNHNY and SVGAGI (reference sequence). V lost 5 bases, J lost 5 bases, and 11 bases stayed unmatched. The CDR3 totals 16 residues. CDR3 DNA: TGTGCCAGCAGTCGCGGAAACAGGGGGATTAACAATGAGCAGTTCTTC. This translates into CASSRGNRGINNEQFF.

The chain uses TRBV2 and TRBJ1-1; the D gene is possibly TRBD1 (5 bases). The CDR3 covers 14 residues. The V end lost 6 bases, the J end lost 6 bases, and 17 bases lay between the germline ends. CDR1 and CDR2 (germline): SNHLY, FYNNEI. The CDR3 bases are TGTGCCAGCAGGCAGACTGCGGGGGTACCTGAAGCTTTCTTT. Amino acid sequence: CASRQTAGVPEAFF. The complete variable domain, with remaining parts taken from reference TRBV2 and TRBJ1-1, reads EPEVTQTPSHQVTQMGQEVILRCVPISNHLYFYWYRQILGQKVEFLVSFYNNEISEKSEIFDDQFSVERPDGSNFTLKIRSTKLEDSAMYFCASRQTAGVPEAFFGQGTRLTVV.

The chain employs TRBV29-1 and TRBJ2-7, with D perhaps assigned TRBD1 or TRBD2 (5 bases each). Trimming removed 4 bases at V and 0 bases at J, with 13 bases between. Germline values: CDR1 SQVTM, CDR2 ANQGSEA. CDR3 size: 14 residues. The DNA for the CDR3 is TGCAGCGTTGCCTGGGACCCGAGCTCCTACGAGCAGTACTTC. This codes for CSVAWDPSSYEQYF.

The count of this clone is one. This sequence joins TRBV28 and TRBJ1-3; D call uncertain. Germline V lookup: CDR1 MDHEN, CDR2 SYDVKM. Deletions cut 6 bases from V and 0 bases from J, with 9 bases between. The CDR3 has 14 amino acids. The CDR3: CASRLGGSGNTIYF. CDR3 bases: TGTGCCAGCAGGCTTGGAGGCTCTGGAAACACCATATATTTT.

The chain uses TRBV6-5 and TRBJ1-3, with D uncertain. The CDR3 has 11 amino acids. The V and J ends lost 7 bases and 3 bases respectively, with 4 bases between them. Germline CDR1 and CDR2: MNHEY and SVGAGI. The CDR3 here is CASTYGNTIYF. DNA of the CDR3: TGTGCCAGCACCTATGGAAACACCATATATTTT.

The chain carries TRBV5-1 and TRBJ2-5; 10 positions match TRBD2. CDR3 length: 15 amino acids. The V and J ends lost 6 bases and 4 bases, in that order; junction bases with no gene match: 9. Germline lookup yields CDR1 SGHRS and CDR2 YFSETQ. The CDR3 protein is CASNSGTSVGETQYF. The CDR3, as DNA: TGCGCCAGCAATTCCGGGACTAGCGTAGGAGAGACCCAGTACTTC.